The present T cell receptor beta chain was sequenced within a study of blood T cell repertoires in COVID-19. The V gene's germline CDR1 is LNHDA and CDR2 SQIVND (reference sequence). V lost 5 bases and J lost 6; bases outside the gene matches: 9. CDR3 length: 14 residues. Using immunoSEQ multiplex PCR, the repertoire was profiled, and TCRdb retains in-frame clones only, with some absent. This table holds about 50,000 clones, 83% found once. Sample: peripheral blood. The sequence was obtained from a human donor in a cohort sampled during active COVID-19. The genes are TRBV19 and TRBJ1-1; 7 bases map to TRBD1. The CDR3 DNA follows: TGTGCCAGTAGTCCTGGGACAGTCGGGTCTGAAGCTTTCTTT. Translated, it gives CASSPGTVGSEAFF.